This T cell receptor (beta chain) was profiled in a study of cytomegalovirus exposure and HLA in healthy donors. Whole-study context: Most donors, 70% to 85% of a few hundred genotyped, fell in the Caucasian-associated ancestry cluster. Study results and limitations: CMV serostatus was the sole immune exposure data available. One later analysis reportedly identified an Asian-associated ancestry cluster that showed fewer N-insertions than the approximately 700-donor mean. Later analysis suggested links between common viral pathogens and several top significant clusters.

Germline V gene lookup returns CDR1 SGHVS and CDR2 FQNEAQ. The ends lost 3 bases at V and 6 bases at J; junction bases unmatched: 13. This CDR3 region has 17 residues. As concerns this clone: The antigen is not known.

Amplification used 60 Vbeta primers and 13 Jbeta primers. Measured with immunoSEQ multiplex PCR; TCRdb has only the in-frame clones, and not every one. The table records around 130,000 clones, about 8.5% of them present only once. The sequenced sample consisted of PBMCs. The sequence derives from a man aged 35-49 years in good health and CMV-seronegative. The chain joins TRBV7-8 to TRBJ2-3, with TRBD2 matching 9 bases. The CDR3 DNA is TGTGCCAGCAGCTTCTTCAGACTAGCGGCCTCTGAGGATACGCAGTATTTT. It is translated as CASSFFRLAASEDTQYF.